The rows below give T cell receptor beta chains drawn from one sample of a study of cytomegalovirus exposure and HLA in healthy donors. Some clones are missing from TCRdb's copy, which holds only in-frame ones; the method was immunoSEQ multiplex PCR. There are about 130,000 clones in the sample; roughly 85% occur only once, and about 7% lies in the top ten. Sample: PBMCs. The receptors here all came from a woman younger than 45 in good health and CMV-seropositive. The CDR3 runs from the conserved cysteine through the conserved F or W. A D gene is named only where the DNA matches it firmly. Only part of the rows carry a size: once, few, many, or a class if the clone is expanded.

v_gene,j_gene,abundance,d_gene,CDR3aa,CDR3nt
TRBV7-2,TRBJ2-5,-,-,CASSLVSGAQYF,TGTGCCAGCAGCTTAGTCTCGGGGGCCCAGTACTTC
TRBV5-1,TRBJ2-6,-,TRBD1,CASSPGTGKISGANVLTF,TGCGCCAGCTCCCCAGGGACAGGAAAGATCTCTGGGGCCAACGTCCTGACTTTC
TRBV2,TRBJ1-3,-,-,CASSGGRNTIYF,TGTGCCAGCAGCGGGGGGAGAAACACCATATATTTT
TRBV28,TRBJ2-7,-,TRBD1,CASKGRGRLYEQYF,TGTGCCAGCAAAGGAAGGGGGCGTCTCTACGAGCAGTACTTC
TRBV30,TRBJ1-2,few,-,CAWSPPAGGGIYGYTF,TGTGCCTGGAGTCCCCCCGCCGGCGGCGGGATCTATGGCTACACCTTC
TRBV28,TRBJ2-7,-,-,CASSPLGLVGYEQYF,TGTGCCAGCAGTCCCCTGGGGCTAGTCGGGTACGAGCAGTACTTC
TRBV9,TRBJ1-1,-,TRBD1,CASSVDPDRENAEAFF,TGTGCCAGCAGCGTAGACCCCGACAGGGAGAACGCTGAAGCTTTCTTT
TRBV9,TRBJ2-5,-,-,CASSPRTGTPGRETQYF,TGTGCCAGCAGCCCCCGGACTGGCACCCCTGGACGGGAGACCCAGTACTTC
TRBV2,TRBJ2-7,-,-,CASTGGRVSYEQYF,TGTGCCAGCACGGGGGGCAGGGTCTCCTACGAGCAGTACTTC
TRBV9,TRBJ2-2,-,TRBD2,CASSVVGGSTGELFF,TGTGCCAGCAGCGTAGTGGGGGGGAGCACCGGGGAGCTGTTTTTT
TRBV2,TRBJ2-3,-,-,CASSLDSPLTDTQYF,TGTGCCAGCAGCCTGGACTCGCCTCTCACAGATACGCAGTATTTT
TRBV7-9,TRBJ1-1,-,-,CASSLAGGNTEAFF,TGTGCCAGCAGCTTAGCCGGGGGGAACACTGAAGCTTTCTTT
TRBV4-2,TRBJ1-2,-,-,CASSLYREGGYGYTF,TGTGCCAGCAGCCTTTACAGGGAAGGAGGCTATGGCTACACCTTC
TRBV18,TRBJ1-4,-,-,CASSPRQPRGEKLFF,TGTGCCAGCTCACCGAGGCAGCCCAGAGGTGAAAAACTGTTTTTT
TRBV2,TRBJ2-5,-,-,CASEGNREETQYF,TGTGCCAGCGAGGGGAACAGGGAAGAGACCCAGTACTTC
TRBV6-1,TRBJ1-2,-,TRBD1,CASSDRGTANYGYTF,TGTGCCAGCAGTGATCGCGGGACAGCTAACTATGGCTACACCTTC
TRBV9,TRBJ2-1,-,-,CASSVAGLFINEQFF,TGTGCCAGCAGCGTAGCCGGACTCTTCATCAATGAGCAGTTCTTC
TRBV7-9,TRBJ1-5,-,-,CSSSPGNLNQPQHF,TGTTCCAGCAGTCCCGGGAACCTCAATCAGCCCCAGCATTTT
TRBV29-1,TRBJ2-2,-,TRBD1,CSVLYPGQGTGELFF,TGCAGCGTCCTCTATCCGGGACAGGGGACCGGGGAGCTGTTTTTT
TRBV2,TRBJ1-4,-,TRBD1,CASRDRDREKLFF,TGTGCCAGCAGGGACCGGGACAGAGAAAAACTGTTTTTT
TRBV5-6,TRBJ2-7,-,TRBD2,CASSLGLAGIINEQYF,TGTGCCAGCAGCTTGGGCCTAGCGGGGATCATAAACGAGCAGTACTTC
TRBV10-3,TRBJ1-3,-,-,CAISDGLDSGNTIYF,TGTGCCATCAGTGATGGACTGGACTCTGGAAACACCATATATTTT
TRBV19,TRBJ2-1,once,TRBD2,CASSMGGLADPYNEQFF,TGTGCCAGTAGTATGGGAGGACTAGCGGACCCTTACAATGAGCAGTTCTTC
TRBV7-3,TRBJ1-6,once,TRBD1,CASSPQGDNSPLHF,TGTGCCAGCAGCCCCCAGGGGGATAATTCACCCCTCCACTTT
TRBV6-5,TRBJ1-2,-,TRBD1,CASSYLRGPLYGYTF,TGTGCCAGCAGTTACCTCAGGGGGCCGCTCTATGGCTACACCTTC
TRBV6-5,TRBJ1-4,-,-,CASSQTATNEKLFF,TGTGCCAGCAGTCAGACAGCAACTAATGAAAAACTGTTTTTT
TRBV6-5,TRBJ2-1,-,-,CASSYSGGQGLFF,TGTGCCAGCAGTTACTCTGGGGGCCAGGGGCTCTTCTTC
TRBV19,TRBJ1-1,-,-,CASSQIDRNTEAFF,TGTGCCAGCTCACAGATTGACAGGAACACTGAAGCTTTCTTT
TRBV6-5,TRBJ2-7,-,TRBD2,CASRGLAGGSYEQYF,TGTGCCAGCAGAGGACTAGCGGGAGGGTCCTACGAGCAGTACTTC
TRBV19,TRBJ1-3,once,TRBD1,CASSLRQGERSGNTIYF,TGTGCCAGTAGTCTTCGACAGGGAGAGAGGTCTGGAAACACCATATATTTT